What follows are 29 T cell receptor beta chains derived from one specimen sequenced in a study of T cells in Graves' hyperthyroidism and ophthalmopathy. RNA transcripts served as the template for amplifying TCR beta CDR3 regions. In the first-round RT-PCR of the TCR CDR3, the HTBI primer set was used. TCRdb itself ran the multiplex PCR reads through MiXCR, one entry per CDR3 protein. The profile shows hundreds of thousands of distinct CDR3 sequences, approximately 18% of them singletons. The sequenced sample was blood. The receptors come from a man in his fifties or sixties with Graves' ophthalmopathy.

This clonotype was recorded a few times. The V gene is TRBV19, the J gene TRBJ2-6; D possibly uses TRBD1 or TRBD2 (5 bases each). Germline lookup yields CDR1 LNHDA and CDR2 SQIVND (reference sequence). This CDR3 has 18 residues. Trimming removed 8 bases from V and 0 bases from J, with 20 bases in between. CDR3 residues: CASFPRDHHSSGANVLTF. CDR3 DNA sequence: TGTGCCAGTTTTCCCAGGGACCACCATAGCTCTGGGGCCAACGTCCTGACTTTC.

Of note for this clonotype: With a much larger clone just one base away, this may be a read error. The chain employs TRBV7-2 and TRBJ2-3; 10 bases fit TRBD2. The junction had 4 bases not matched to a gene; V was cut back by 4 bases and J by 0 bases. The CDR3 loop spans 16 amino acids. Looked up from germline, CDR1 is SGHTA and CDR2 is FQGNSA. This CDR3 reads CASSSGLAASTDTQYF. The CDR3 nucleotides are TGTGCCAGCAGCTCAGGACTAGCGGCTAGCACAGATACGCAGTATTTT.

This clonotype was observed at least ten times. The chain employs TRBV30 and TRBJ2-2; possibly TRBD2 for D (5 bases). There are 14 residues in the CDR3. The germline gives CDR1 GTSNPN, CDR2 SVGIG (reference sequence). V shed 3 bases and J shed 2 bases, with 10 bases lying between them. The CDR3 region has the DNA TGTGCCTGGAGCCACGGACTTAACACCGGGGAGCTGTTTTTT. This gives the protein CAWSHGLNTGELFF.

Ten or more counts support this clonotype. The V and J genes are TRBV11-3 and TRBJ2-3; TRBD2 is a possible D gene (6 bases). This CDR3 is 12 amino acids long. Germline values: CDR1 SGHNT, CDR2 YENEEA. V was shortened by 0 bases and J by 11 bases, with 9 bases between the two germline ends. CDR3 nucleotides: TGTGCCAGCAGCTTAGATGGGACTCGGCAGTATTTT. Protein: CASSLDGTRQYF. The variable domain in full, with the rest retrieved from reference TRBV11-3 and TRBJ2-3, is EAGVVQSPRYKIIEKKQPVAFWCNPISGHNTLYWYLQNLGQGPELLIRYENEEAVDDSQLPKDRFSAERLKGVDSTLKIQPAELGDSAVYLCASSLDGTRQYFGPGTRLTVL.

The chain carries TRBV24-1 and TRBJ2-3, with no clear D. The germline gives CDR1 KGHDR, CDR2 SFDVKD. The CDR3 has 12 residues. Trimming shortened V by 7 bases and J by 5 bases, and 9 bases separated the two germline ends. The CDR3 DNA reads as TGTGCCACCAGGGGCCTTCGAGATACGCAGTATTTT. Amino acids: CATRGLRDTQYF.

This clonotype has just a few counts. Written as DNA, the CDR3 is TGCGCCAGCAGTGTCACGAACGATGAGCAGTTCTTC. It is translated as CASSVTNDEQFF. V and J are TRBV10-2 and TRBJ2-1; D not resolved. The V and J ends lost 4 bases and 8 bases respectively, with 9 bases between them. Germline V lookup: CDR1 WSHSY, CDR2 SAAADI. There are 12 residues in the CDR3.

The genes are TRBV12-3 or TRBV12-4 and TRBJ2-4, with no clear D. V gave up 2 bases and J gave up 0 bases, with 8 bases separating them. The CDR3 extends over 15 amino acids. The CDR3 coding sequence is TGTGCCAGCAGTTTAAGCAACATAGCCAAAAACATTCAGTACTTC. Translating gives CASSLSNIAKNIQYF.

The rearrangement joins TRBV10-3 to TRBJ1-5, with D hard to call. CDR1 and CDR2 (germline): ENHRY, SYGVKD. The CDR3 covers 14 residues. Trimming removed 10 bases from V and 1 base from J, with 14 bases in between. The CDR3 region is CATTGSASNQPQHF. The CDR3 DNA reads TGTGCCACGACGGGGTCCGCCAGCAATCAGCCCCAGCATTTT.

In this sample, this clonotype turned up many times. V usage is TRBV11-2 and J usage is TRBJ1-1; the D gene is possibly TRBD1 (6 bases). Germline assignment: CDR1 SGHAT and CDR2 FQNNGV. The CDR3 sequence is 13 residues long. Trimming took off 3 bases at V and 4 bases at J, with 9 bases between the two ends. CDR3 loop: CASSFPGVTEAFF. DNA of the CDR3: TGTGCCAGCAGCTTCCCAGGGGTCACTGAAGCTTTCTTT.

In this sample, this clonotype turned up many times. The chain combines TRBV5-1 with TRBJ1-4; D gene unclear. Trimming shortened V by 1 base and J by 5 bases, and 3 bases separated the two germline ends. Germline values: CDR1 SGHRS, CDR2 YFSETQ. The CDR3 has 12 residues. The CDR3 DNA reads TGCGCCAGCAGCTTGAGCAATGAAAAACTGTTTTTT. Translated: CASSLSNEKLFF. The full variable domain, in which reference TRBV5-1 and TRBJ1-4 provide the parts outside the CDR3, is KAGVTQTPRYLIKTRGQQVTLSCSPISGHRSVSWYQQTPGQGLQFLFEYFSETQRNKGNFPGRFSGRQFSNSRSEMNVSTLELGDSALYLCASSLSNEKLFFGSGTQLSVL.

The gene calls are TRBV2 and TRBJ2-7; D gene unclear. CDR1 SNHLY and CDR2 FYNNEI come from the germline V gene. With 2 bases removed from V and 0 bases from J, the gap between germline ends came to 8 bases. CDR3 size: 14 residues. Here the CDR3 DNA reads TGTGCCAGCAGTGAACAGCACAGCTCCTACGAGCAGTACTTC. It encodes CASSEQHSSYEQYF. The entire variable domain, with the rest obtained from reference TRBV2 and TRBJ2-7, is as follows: EPEVTQTPSHQVTQMGQEVILRCVPISNHLYFYWYRQILGQKVEFLVSFYNNEISEKSEIFDDQFSVERPDGSNFTLKIRSTKLEDSAMYFCASSEQHSSYEQYFGPGTRLTVT.

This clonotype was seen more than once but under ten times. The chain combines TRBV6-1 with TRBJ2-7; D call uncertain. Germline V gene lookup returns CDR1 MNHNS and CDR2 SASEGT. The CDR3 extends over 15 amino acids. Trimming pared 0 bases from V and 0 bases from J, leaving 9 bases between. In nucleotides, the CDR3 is TGTGCCAGCAGTGAAGCACGGGTTATCTCCTACGAGCAGTACTTC. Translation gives CASSEARVISYEQYF.

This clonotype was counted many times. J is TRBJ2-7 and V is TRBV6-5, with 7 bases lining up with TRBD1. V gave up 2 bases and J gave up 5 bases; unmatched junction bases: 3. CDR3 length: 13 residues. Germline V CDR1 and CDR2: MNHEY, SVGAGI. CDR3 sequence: CASSYRTGDEQYF. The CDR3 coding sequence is TGTGCCAGCAGTTACAGAACAGGGGACGAGCAGTACTTC.

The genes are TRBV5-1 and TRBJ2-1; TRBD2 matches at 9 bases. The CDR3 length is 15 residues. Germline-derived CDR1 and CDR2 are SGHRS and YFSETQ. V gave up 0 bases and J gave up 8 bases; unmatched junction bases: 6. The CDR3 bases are TGCGCCAGCAGCTTGGATAGCGGGAGTAAGTATGAGCAGTTCTTC. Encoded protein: CASSLDSGSKYEQFF.

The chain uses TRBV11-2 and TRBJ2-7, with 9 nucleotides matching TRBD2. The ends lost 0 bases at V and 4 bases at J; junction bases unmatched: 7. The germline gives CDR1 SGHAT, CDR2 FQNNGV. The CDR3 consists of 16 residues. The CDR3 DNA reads TGTGCCAGCAGCTTAGAGGCTAGCGGGATGGAGTACGAGCAGTACTTC. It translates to CASSLEASGMEYEQYF. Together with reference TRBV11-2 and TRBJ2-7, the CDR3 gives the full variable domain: EAGVAQSPRYKIIEKRQSVAFWCNPISGHATLYWYQQILGQGPKLLIQFQNNGVVDDSQLPKDRFSAERLKGVDSTLKIQPAKLEDSAVYLCASSLEASGMEYEQYFGPGTRLTVT.

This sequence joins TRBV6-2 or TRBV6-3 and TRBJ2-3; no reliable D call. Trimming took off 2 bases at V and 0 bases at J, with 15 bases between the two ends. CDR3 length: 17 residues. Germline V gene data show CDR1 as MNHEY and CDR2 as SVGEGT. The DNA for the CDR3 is TGTGCCAGCAGTTACCTCTTTTGGCCTACAAGCACAGATACGCAGTATTTT. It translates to CASSYLFWPTSTDTQYF.

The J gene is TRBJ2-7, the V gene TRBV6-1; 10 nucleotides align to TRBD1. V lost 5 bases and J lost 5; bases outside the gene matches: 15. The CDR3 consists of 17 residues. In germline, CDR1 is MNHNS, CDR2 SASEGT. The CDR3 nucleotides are TGTGCCAGCAGTCTCAAACCTCCGGGACAGGGGACCCACGAGCAGTACTTC. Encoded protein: CASSLKPPGQGTHEQYF.

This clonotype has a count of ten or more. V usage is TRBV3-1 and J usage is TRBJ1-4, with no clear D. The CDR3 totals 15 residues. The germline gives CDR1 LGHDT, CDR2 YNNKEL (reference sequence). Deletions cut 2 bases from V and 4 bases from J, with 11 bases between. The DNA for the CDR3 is TGTGCCAGCAGCCAAAGGGAACAGTTTAATGAAAAACTGTTTTTT. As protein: CASSQREQFNEKLFF.

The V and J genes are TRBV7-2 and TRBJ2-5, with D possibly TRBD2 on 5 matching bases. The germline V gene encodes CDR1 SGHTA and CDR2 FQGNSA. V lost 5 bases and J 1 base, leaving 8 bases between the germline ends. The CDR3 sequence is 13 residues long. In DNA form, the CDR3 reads TGTGCCAGCAGCGTCGGGATCCAAGAGACCCAGTACTTC. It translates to CASSVGIQETQYF.

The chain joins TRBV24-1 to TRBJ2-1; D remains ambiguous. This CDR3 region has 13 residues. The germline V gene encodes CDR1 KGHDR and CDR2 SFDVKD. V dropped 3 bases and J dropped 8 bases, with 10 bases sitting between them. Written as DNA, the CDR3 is TGTGCCACCAGTGATGGAACAGTGGATGAGCAGTTCTTC. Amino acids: CATSDGTVDEQFF.

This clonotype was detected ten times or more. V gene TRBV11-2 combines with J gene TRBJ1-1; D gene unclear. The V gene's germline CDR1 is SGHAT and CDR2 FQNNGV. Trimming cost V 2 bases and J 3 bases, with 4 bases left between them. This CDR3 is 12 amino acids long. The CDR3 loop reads CASSLSDTEAFF. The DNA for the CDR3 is TGTGCCAGCAGCTTAAGTGACACTGAAGCTTTCTTT.

The CDR3 nucleotides are TGTGCCAGTCCGTGGCAGTATTTT. Translation gives CASPWQYF. The chain carries TRBV7-9 and TRBJ2-3; no clear D gene. This CDR3 contains 8 residues. Trimming removed 9 bases at V and 11 bases at J, with 6 bases between. Germline CDR1 and CDR2: SEHNR and FQNEAQ (reference sequence).

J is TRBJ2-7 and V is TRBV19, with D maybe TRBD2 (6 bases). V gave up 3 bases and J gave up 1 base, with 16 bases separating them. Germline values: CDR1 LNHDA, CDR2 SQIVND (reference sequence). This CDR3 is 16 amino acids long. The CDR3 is CASSISTSPTSYEQYF. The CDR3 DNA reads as TGTGCCAGTAGTATTTCTACTAGCCCGACTTCCTACGAGCAGTACTTC.

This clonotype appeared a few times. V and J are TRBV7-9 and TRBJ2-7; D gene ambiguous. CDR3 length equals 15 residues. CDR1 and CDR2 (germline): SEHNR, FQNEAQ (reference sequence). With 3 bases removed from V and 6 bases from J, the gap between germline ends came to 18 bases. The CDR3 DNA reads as TGTGCCAGCAGCTTGGCTACGATGGTAGGCCCCGAGCAGTACTTC. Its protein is CASSLATMVGPEQYF.

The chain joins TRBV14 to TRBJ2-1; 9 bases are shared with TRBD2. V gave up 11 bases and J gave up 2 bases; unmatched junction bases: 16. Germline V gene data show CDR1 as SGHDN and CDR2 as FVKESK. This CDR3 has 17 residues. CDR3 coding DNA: TGTGCCGGCACCCGGAGTGCTAGCGGGACCGCCTACAATGAGCAGTTCTTC. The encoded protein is CAGTRSASGTAYNEQFF.

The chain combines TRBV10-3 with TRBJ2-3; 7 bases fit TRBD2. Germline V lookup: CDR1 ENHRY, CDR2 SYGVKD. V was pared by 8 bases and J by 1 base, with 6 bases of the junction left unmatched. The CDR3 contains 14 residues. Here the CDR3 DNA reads TGTGCCATCGGGACTACTACAGGCACAGATACGCAGTATTTT. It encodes CAIGTTTGTDTQYF.

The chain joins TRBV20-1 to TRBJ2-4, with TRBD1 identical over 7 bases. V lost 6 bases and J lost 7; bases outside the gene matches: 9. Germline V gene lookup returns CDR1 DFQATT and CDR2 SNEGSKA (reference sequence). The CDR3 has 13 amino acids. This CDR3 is CSAKAGGMNIQYF. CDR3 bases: TGCAGTGCGAAGGCAGGGGGTATGAACATTCAGTACTTC.

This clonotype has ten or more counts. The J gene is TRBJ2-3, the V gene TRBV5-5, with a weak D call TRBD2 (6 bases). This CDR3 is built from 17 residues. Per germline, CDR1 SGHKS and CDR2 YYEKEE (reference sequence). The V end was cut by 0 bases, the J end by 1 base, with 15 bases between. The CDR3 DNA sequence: TGTGCCAGCAGCTTGGTGAGCGTAGCGGCCCGCACAGATACGCAGTATTTT. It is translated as CASSLVSVAARTDTQYF.

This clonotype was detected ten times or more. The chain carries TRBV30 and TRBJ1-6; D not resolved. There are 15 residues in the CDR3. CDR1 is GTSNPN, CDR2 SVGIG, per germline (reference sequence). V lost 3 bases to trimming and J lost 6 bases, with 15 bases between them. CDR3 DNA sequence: TGTGCCTGGAGGACGGATGGTCGGGGTAATTCACCCCTCCACTTT. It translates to CAWRTDGRGNSPLHF.